This T cell receptor (beta chain) derives from a study of cytomegalovirus exposure and HLA in healthy donors (dated by TCRdb to about 2017). At the level of the whole study: An earlier analysis of some 600 of the donors reported about 260 Gb of sequence data and around 120 million unique TCR beta sequences obtained from approximately 180 million T cells. Among the roughly 410 genotyped donors, approximately 77% belonged to the genetic ancestry cluster associated with self-reported Caucasian donors. All discovery cohort repertoires had been generated using a single sequencing platform. Alongside the repertoire data, information on donor age, sex, ethnicity and CMV serostatus was compiled. On average, around 200,000 unique TCR beta nucleotide sequences were sequenced per donor among 300 to 500 genotyped donors of the cohort, with around 19% of those sequences being non-productive. A later analysis re-examined previously published TCR beta repertoires from roughly 650 donors and added high-resolution HLA genotyping to investigate patterns of TCR occurrence. To decide whether each TCR beta V gene segment behaved as functional or pseudogenic, an earlier analysis of approximately 600 of the donors relied on high-throughput TCR beta sequencing. A separate validation cohort of approximately 120 different subjects was used in addition to the roughly 720-subject first cohort. Rather than drawing on any new phenotypic data, the later analysis identified candidate immune exposures from TCR beta sequences and the way those sequences occurred across donors. The aim of the study was to test whether cataloging public T cell receptors could identify signatures of past pathogen exposure. Roughly 310 gigabases of sequencing data and 78 million or so unique TCR sequences were included in an early release covering around 600 HLA-typed donors. Typing coverage varied by locus: about 629-640 donors for A, B, C, DRB1 and DQB1; approximately 500 for DQA1; more than 600 for DPA1; roughly 450 for DPB1. In a later genetic analysis, genome-wide SNP genotypes for about three fifths of the roughly 670 donors were used, and that subset was treated as a discovery cohort. Four or five DR-DQ haplotypes were treated as single units for association and clustering because of strong linkage in the cohort. To predict cytomegalovirus infection status, the study combined high-throughput TCR immunosequencing, statistical association of individual TCRs with disease status, and machine learning. The study profiled the T cell repertoires of hundreds of subjects by immunosequencing and related them to cytomegalovirus serostatus. HLA typing included class I and class II loci at four-digit resolution.

In total, approximately 690 healthy bone marrow donors made up the cohort. All cohort members were sampled while nominally healthy, although unrecorded immune exposures were likely present. The donor was CMV seropositive and belonged to the group of 270 or so seropositive cohort members. A peripheral blood sample was provided by each donor, and peripheral blood mononuclear cells were used for TCR beta sequencing. The Qiagen DNeasy Blood Extraction Kit was used to extract genomic DNA from the blood cell samples. Paper-wide results and their limitations: Three of the identified cytomegalovirus-associated TCR beta chains were confirmed in vitro to be specific for cytomegalovirus antigens. A further reported finding was that TCR beta sequences accurately predicted the HLA-A and HLA-B alleles for most subjects in the first cohort. Correlated functional status among segregating V segments might be attributable to linkage disequilibrium, but an unknown experimental factor could not be ruled out. In a later analysis, TCR association rates were found to vary across HLA loci, with the most associated TCRs seen for DRB1 alleles and the fewest for HLA-C alleles. Some IMGT-functional V segments, including TRBV6-2 and TRBV6-3, could not be distinguished by the 87-base-pair reads and were therefore excluded. Cytomegalovirus status was reported to be diagnosed by the classifier with high specificity and sensitivity in both the original and validation cohorts. The sequencing pipeline was judged likely to have produced a cluster of highly shared sequence variants as a technical artifact. An earlier analysis of around 600 of the donors showed that most TCR beta V segments appeared in productive rearrangements either about 90% or about 30% of the time, which broadly matched IMGT annotations. In a later analysis, over 15,000 TCR beta sequences were associated with specific HLA alleles at a false discovery rate of 0.05. According to a later analysis, parvovirus B19, influenza, CMV and Epstein-Barr virus appeared linked to several top co-occurrence clusters. The cohort was sequenced for TCR beta chains only, and without alpha or paired-chain data the features that could be detected were limited. In a later analysis, HLA-associated TCR beta chains showed more clonal expansion and lower generation probabilities than non-associated chains that were equally common. Assigning TCR associations to individual alleles was difficult when HLA alleles, especially DR and DQ, strongly co-occurred. A later analysis found that most CMV-associated TCR beta chains appeared HLA-restricted, with HLA associations seemingly driven largely by CMV exposure. The authors suggested that the approach could potentially be generalized to other disease states and immunological phenotypes. A total of about 150 TCR beta chains were listed by the study as associated with cytomegalovirus. Presence/absence analyses assumed roughly uniform sequencing depth across donors, an assumption that may not hold. Immune exposure information for the cohort was limited to CMV serostatus. V-gene and J-gene trimming of TCR beta chains was associated with a missense DCLRE1C variant in a later genetic analysis, and the association was replicated in an independent cohort. Because counts were too low, roughly 17 rarely observed V segments, including chromosome 9 orphons, were left out of the earlier analysis of a few hundred of the donors. Because some donors lacked HLA typing at each locus, the association tests relied only on the typed subset. In a later genetic analysis, fewer N-insertions in productive TCRs were reported among donors in an Asian-associated ancestry cluster than the roughly 670-donor mean. Most TCR sequences were observed very rarely across donors, whereas some public TCRs were present in many individuals.

The germline V gene specifies SGHTA as CDR1 and FQGNSA as CDR2. Trimmed from V: 1 base; trimmed from J: 4 bases; junction bases lacking a gene match: 11. Taken from cysteine to phenylalanine, the CDR3 has 18 residues. The kept DNA is CDR3 alone, 54 bases in frame from the first base. The method was the immunoSEQ multiplex PCR assay. A mixture of 60 forward primers for TCR Vbeta segments and 13 reverse primers for TCR Jbeta segments was used in the multiplex PCR. A multiplex PCR assay on genomic DNA amplified the CDR3 region of rearranged TCR beta genes. On the Illumina HiSeq System, the amplified TCR beta libraries were sequenced as 87-base-pair reads. Per the source publication's procedure: A later analysis tallied around 87 million unique TCR beta chains across the approximately 670 repertoires, and about 12 million of those chains were shared by two or more donors. A nearest-neighbor algorithm error-corrected the raw reads and collapsed the reads into unique sequences, merging closely related sequences to remove PCR and sequencing errors. V, D and J gene segments were assigned by aligning CDR3 sequences to IMGT reference sequences. For a sequence to be retained, a match of at least six nucleotides to both a V gene segment and a J gene segment was required. A rearrangement counted as productive if the CDR3 had no stop codons and remained in frame with V and J, and every other rearrangement counted as non-productive. CDR3 was defined according to IMGT convention as the region running from the second conserved V-encoded cysteine to the conserved J-encoded phenylalanine. The earlier analysis of approximately 590 of the donors excluded any sequence lacking an unambiguous match to a single V gene segment. In an earlier analysis of a few hundred of the donors, V segments were called functional above 56.7% productive rearrangements and were called segregating when the between-donor standard deviation exceeded 5%. A statistical classification framework was developed to diagnose cytomegalovirus status using the catalog of TCR beta chain sequences. In a later analysis, V and J genes were assigned by comparing TCR nucleotide sequences against IMGT/GENE-DB human TR gene sequences. The TCRdist pipeline was used in a later analysis to assign CDR3 sequences and most-parsimonious VDJ recombination scenarios. In a later analysis, each TCR beta chain was defined by its CDR3 amino acid sequence together with its V-gene family, and reads lacking a unique V-gene family were excluded. A later analysis removed 592 highly shared, low-generation-probability nucleotide sequences to deal with suspected cross-contamination and a sequencing artifact. For each public chain, a later analysis derived a clonal expansion index from normalized ranks of inferred template counts within each repertoire. Generation probabilities in a later analysis came from a VDJ recombination model fitted to out-of-frame rearrangements, and those results were checked against IGoR. In a later analysis, TCR-TCR, TCR-HLA and TCR-CMV co-occurrence was scored with hypergeometric tests, and a repertoire-size bias correction was applied to TCR pairs. To estimate false discovery rates, a later analysis permuted the HLA or CMV assignments 20 times. A later analysis grouped co-occurring TCRs with DBSCAN, adding TCRdist sequence similarity when clustering within HLA-allele-positive subsets. Co-occurrence clustering excluded repertoires with fewer than 30,000 or more than 120,000 public chains, plus five with anomalous nucleotide sharing. As stored in TCRdb, this immuneACCESS dataset retains in-frame rearrangements with V and J assigned. A fraction of the clones does not appear; measured against another copy, unresolved V genes explain less than half of the discrepancy, and the remainder lacks a known reason. That table supplies the V and J calls and clone size; D and trimming were determined from the DNA. The sample table shows about 160,000 clones, and 80% are seen once. The ten largest clones capture around 6.6% of the sample.

To note about this clone: The clone's antigen remains unknown. Per-base qualities were not stored, and no clone one base away is much larger.

The clonotype was recovered from a male donor in good health and CMV-seropositive. The sequencing sample was made of PBMCs. Recombination connected TRBV7-2 to TRBJ2-5; 11 bases in the middle match TRBD1. The CDR3 reads CASSLEAPGQGVLETQYF. The DNA reads as follows: TGTGCCAGCAGCTTAGAGGCTCCGGGACAGGGGGTATTAGAGACCCAGTACTTC. The CDR3, completed at both ends by the reference TRBV7-2 and TRBJ2-5 genes, gives the full variable domain GAGVSQSPSNKVTEKGKDVELRCDPISGHTALYWYRQSLGQGLEFLIYFQGNSAPDKSGLPSDRFSAERTGGSVSTLTIQRTQQEDSAVYLCASSLEAPGQGVLETQYFGPGTRLLVL.